The clone carrying this TCR beta chain was found many times. Its antigen is unidentified. The sample comes from a study of prognosis after radiotherapy for stage I lung cancer. Looking at the study overall: Radiotherapy was SBRT in 3 to 5 fractions with a biologically effective dose of at least 100 Gy. Study-level results: There was a fall in unique TCR clone counts after stereotactic body radiation therapy, median about 10,000 versus 6,900.

Trimming stripped 5 bases from V and 1 base from J, with 10 bases between. Germline V gene sequence: CDR1 KGHDR, CDR2 SFDVKD. The CDR3 length is 14 residues. Two separate time points each saw a draw of approximately 5.4 milliliters of peripheral blood. Using two-round multiplex PCR, the authors amplified TCR beta CDR3 from genomic DNA. Round-one PCR had primers specific to each TRBV and TRBJ gene. TCRdb itself ran the multiplex PCR reads through MiXCR, one entry per CDR3 protein. The table has 50,000 or so distinct CDR3 sequences, less than 35% seen once. The clonotype comes from a donor aged 50 or older with non-small cell lung cancer. The chain recombines TRBV24-1 with TRBJ1-1; no clear D gene. The sequenced sample was PBMCs, obtained before or after stereotactic body radiation therapy (not recorded which). CDR3 region: CATSAPGSNTEAFF. The CDR3 nucleotides read TGTGCCACCAGTGCCCCGGGATCGAACACTGAAGCTTTCTTT.